This record concerns one TCR beta chain sequence. Antigen: not known. TCRdb called the 5' RACE reads again in MiXCR, with one record for every CDR3 protein. The top ten clones hold less than 2.5% of a sample with hundreds of thousands of distinct CDR3 sequences, roughly 8.6% of them seen once. Healthy Caucasians alone served as donors. This record comes from a study of identical twins. Findings and limits, study-wide: High-abundance cord blood beta clonotypes had fewer insertions; memory repertoires showed none. Twin sharing of out-of-frame TCR alpha was underestimated by models in monozygotic pairs.

This sample was shared with a second study, whose subject was yellow fever vaccine responses in identical twins. That work states: Reportedly, twins showed a vaccine T cell response that looked partly convergent and partly personalized.

This clonotype was obtained from a woman under 30 in good health. Sequenced input: memory (CD45RO+) T cells sorted from blood.

The CDR3 is CASSPQNTNTGELFF. DNA for the CDR3: TGTGCCAGCAGTCCCCAAAACACGAACACCGGGGAGCTGTTTTTT. The chain links TRBV6-1 to TRBJ2-2; D unresolved. Germline lookup yields CDR1 MNHNS and CDR2 SASEGT. CDR3 size: 15 residues. V was clipped by 5 bases and J by 0 bases, with 10 bases between them.